This is a list of T cell receptor beta chains from one sample in a study of blood T cell repertoires in COVID-19. Method: immunoSEQ multiplex PCR; TCRdb's copy keeps in-frame clones and lacks some. The top ten hold roughly 11% of the sample, which has 80,000 to 100,000 clones, 65% to 90% seen once. Material: peripheral blood. These receptors all stem from a man aged 70-80 years with active or convalescent COVID-19. CDR3s include the opening cysteine and the closing phenylalanine or tryptophan. D genes are given only for firm matches. A row's size may be missing; if present it is once, few, many or a size class.

j_call v_call d_call clone_size cdr3_nt cdr3_aa
TRBJ2-5 TRBV7-3 NA NA TGTGCCAGCAGCTTAATACCGGGTACTGGTCAAGAGACCCAGTACTTC CASSLIPGTGQETQYF
TRBJ2-5 TRBV11-1 TRBD1 once TGTGCCAGCAGCCCCCTGACCGACAGGGCCGTTGAGACCCAGTACTTC CASSPLTDRAVETQYF
TRBJ1-1 TRBV3-1/TRBV3-2 NA NA TGTGCCAGCAGGGAGACAGCGAACACTGAAGCTTTCTTT CASRETANTEAFF
TRBJ1-3 TRBV12-5 TRBD1 NA TGTGCTAGTGGTTCAGGACAGGGGGCTGGAAACACCATATATTTT CASGSGQGAGNTIYF
TRBJ2-3 TRBV28 NA NA TGTGCCAGCAGTGGGACTTCCACAGATACGCAGTATTTT CASSGTSTDTQYF
TRBJ1-2 TRBV3-1/TRBV3-2 TRBD1 NA TGTGCCAGCAGCCAGACCGGGACAGGAGTCCGCTATGGCTACACCTTC CASSQTGTGVRYGYTF
TRBJ1-2 TRBV20-1 TRBD1 NA TGCAGTGCTAGTGCTTGGGACAGGGATGGCTACACCTTC CSASAWDRDGYTF
TRBJ2-7 TRBV18 NA NA TGTGCCAGCTCACAAGGACAGGGAGGGTCCTACGAGCAGTACTTC CASSQGQGGSYEQYF
TRBJ2-7 TRBV4-2 NA NA TGTGCCAGCAGCCCCCGTGCGGGCGACGAGCAGTACTTC CASSPRAGDEQYF
TRBJ2-3 TRBV7-8 TRBD1 NA TGTGCCAGCAGCCGACAGGGATCAGATACGCAGTATTTT CASSRQGSDTQYF
TRBJ2-2 TRBV28 NA NA TGTGCCAGCCACAAATACACCGGGGAGCTGTTTTTT CASHKYTGELFF
TRBJ2-2 TRBV15 TRBD1 NA TGTGCCACCAGCAGGGGACAGGGCCCGAACACCGGGGAGCTGTTTTTT CATSRGQGPNTGELFF
TRBJ2-7 TRBV3-1/TRBV3-2 NA few TGTGCCAGCAGCCAATCCCCTCCGTACGAGCAGTACTTC CASSQSPPYEQYF
TRBJ1-2 TRBV6-6 NA once TGTGCCAGCAAAGACAGTAACTATGGCTACACCTTC CASKDSNYGYTF
TRBJ2-1 TRBV28 NA NA TGTGCCAGCAGTCAGGGATTCAATGAGCAGTTCTTC CASSQGFNEQFF
TRBJ1-2 TRBV4-2 NA NA TGTGCCAGCAGCCAAGTCGTCGGGGGTGACTATGGCTACACCTTC CASSQVVGGDYGYTF
TRBJ1-1 TRBV19 TRBD1 NA TGTGCCTCTTCGCGGACAGGGTGGGGAACTGAAGCTTTCTTT CASSRTGWGTEAFF
TRBJ2-7 TRBV6-5 NA NA TGTGCCAGCAGTCGGACAAGCTTCGAGCAGTACTTC CASSRTSFEQYF